The 3 T cell receptor beta chains presented below share a single source sample, sequenced in a study of tissue T cells after allogeneic stem cell transplantation. The table came from immunoSEQ multiplex PCR; TCRdb's copy has only in-frame clones and leaves some out. Among 4,000 or so clones, around half were seen once, and the ten largest hold 28%. The time point: mouse harvest day 14 after allogeneic transplant. The graft held 10^6 splenic CD5+ T cells and 10^7 T-cell-depleted bone marrow cells. Input material: gut tissue. The origin of the receptors is a female BALB/c mouse given C57BL/6 T cells with graft-versus-host disease after an allogeneic hematopoietic cell transplant.

Points on this clone: Gene names and germline refer to mouse. With the read ending 1 residue before the CDR3 end, the germline J gene is used to fill in that end. The genes are TRBV23 and TRBJ2-1; the table's D call TRBD1 went unverified against the DNA. The CDR3 is 13 amino acids. Germline V gives CDR1 KGHTA, CDR2 FQNQQP. CDR3 residues: CSSSLTNYAEQFF. CDR3 bases read: TGCTCCAGCAGTTTGACAAACTATGCTGAGCAGTTC.

On this clone itself: Gene names follow the mouse nomenclature. From the germline J gene comes the end of the CDR3, since the read stops 1 residue before it. The chain is built from TRBV26 and TRBJ1-4; D is uncertain. Trimming pared 4 bases from V and 0 bases from J, leaving 6 bases between. The CDR3 runs to 14 residues. Germline V gives CDR1 KGHPV, CDR2 FQNQEV (reference sequence). Here the CDR3 reads CASSPGVSNERLFF. CDR3 bases read: TGTGCCAGCAGTCCAGGTGTTTCCAACGAAAGATTATTT.

As regards this clone: Mouse gene names apply. The CDR3 goes on 1 residue after the read ends, and that part is filled in from the germline J gene. The genes are TRBV2 and TRBJ2-5, with 8 bases that match TRBD2. Germline V gene lookup returns CDR1 LGHNA and CDR2 YSYQKL. The CDR3 runs to 15 residues. The ends lost 0 bases at V and 4 bases at J; junction bases unmatched: 3. Incomplete CDR3 DNA: TGTGCCAGCAGCCAAGATGGCTGGGGGGAAGACACCCAGTAC. Amino acid sequence: CASSQDGWGEDTQY. The whole CDR3 reads CASSQDGWGEDTQYF.